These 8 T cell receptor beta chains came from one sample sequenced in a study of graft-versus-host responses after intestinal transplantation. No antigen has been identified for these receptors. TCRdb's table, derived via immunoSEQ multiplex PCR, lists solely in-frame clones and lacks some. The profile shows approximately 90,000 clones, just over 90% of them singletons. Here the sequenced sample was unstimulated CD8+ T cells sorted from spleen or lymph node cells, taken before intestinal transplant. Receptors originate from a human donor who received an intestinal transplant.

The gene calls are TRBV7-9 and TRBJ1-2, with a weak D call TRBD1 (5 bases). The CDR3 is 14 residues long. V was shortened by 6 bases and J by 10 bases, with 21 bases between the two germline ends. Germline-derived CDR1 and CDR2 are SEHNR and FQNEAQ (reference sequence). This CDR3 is CASSAGLYGGTYTF. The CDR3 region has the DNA TGTGCCAGCAGTGCAGGGCTCTATGGTGGGACCTACACCTTC.

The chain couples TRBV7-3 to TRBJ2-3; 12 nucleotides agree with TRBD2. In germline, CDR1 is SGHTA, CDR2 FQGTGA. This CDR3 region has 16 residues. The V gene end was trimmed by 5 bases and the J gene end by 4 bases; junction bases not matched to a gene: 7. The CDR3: CASSKTSGGIADTQYF. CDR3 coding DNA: TGTGCCAGCAGCAAGACTAGCGGGGGAATTGCAGATACGCAGTATTTT.

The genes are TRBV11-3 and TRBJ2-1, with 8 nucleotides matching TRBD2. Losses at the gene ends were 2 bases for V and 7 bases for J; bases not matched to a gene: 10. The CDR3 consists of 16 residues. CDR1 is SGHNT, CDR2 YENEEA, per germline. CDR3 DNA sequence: TGTGCCAGCAGCTTATCCAGCGGGAGCGGAGGGAATGAGCAGTTCTTC. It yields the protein CASSLSSGSGGNEQFF. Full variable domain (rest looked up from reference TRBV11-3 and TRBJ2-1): EAGVVQSPRYKIIEKKQPVAFWCNPISGHNTLYWYLQNLGQGPELLIRYENEEAVDDSQLPKDRFSAERLKGVDSTLKIQPAELGDSAVYLCASSLSSGSGGNEQFFGPGTRLTVL.

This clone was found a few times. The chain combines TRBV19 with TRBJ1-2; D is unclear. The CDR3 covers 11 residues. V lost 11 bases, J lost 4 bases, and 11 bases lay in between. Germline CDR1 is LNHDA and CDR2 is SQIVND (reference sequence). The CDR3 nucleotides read TGTGCCGCTCTGGGAGGCTATGGCTACACCTTC. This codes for CAALGGYGYTF.

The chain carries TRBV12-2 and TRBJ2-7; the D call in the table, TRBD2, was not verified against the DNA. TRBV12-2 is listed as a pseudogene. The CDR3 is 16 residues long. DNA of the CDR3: TGTGCAAGTCGCTCCCCCCGACTAGCGGGAGCAGAGGAGCAGTACTTC. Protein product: CASRSPRLAGAEEQYF.

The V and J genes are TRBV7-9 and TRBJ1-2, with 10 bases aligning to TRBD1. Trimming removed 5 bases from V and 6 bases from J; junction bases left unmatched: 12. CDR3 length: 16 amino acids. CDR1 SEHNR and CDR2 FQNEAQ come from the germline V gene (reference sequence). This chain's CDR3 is CASSPRLGDRGDGYTF. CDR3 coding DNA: TGTGCCAGCAGCCCAAGGCTTGGGGACAGGGGAGATGGCTACACCTTC.

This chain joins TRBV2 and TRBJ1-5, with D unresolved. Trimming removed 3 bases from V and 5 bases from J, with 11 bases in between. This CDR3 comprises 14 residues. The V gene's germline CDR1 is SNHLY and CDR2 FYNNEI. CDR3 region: CASSDVGLDQPQHF. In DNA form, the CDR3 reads TGTGCCAGCAGTGATGTAGGGCTCGATCAGCCCCAGCATTTT. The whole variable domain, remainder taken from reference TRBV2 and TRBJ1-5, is EPEVTQTPSHQVTQMGQEVILRCVPISNHLYFYWYRQILGQKVEFLVSFYNNEISEKSEIFDDQFSVERPDGSNFTLKIRSTKLEDSAMYFCASSDVGLDQPQHFGDGTRLSIL.

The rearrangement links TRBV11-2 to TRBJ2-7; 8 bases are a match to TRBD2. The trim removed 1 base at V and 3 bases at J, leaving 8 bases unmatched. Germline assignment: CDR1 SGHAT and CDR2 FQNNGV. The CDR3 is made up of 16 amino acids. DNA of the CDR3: TGTGCCAGCAGCTTAGGGCGCGGGACTAGAGACTACGAGCAGTACTTC. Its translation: CASSLGRGTRDYEQYF.